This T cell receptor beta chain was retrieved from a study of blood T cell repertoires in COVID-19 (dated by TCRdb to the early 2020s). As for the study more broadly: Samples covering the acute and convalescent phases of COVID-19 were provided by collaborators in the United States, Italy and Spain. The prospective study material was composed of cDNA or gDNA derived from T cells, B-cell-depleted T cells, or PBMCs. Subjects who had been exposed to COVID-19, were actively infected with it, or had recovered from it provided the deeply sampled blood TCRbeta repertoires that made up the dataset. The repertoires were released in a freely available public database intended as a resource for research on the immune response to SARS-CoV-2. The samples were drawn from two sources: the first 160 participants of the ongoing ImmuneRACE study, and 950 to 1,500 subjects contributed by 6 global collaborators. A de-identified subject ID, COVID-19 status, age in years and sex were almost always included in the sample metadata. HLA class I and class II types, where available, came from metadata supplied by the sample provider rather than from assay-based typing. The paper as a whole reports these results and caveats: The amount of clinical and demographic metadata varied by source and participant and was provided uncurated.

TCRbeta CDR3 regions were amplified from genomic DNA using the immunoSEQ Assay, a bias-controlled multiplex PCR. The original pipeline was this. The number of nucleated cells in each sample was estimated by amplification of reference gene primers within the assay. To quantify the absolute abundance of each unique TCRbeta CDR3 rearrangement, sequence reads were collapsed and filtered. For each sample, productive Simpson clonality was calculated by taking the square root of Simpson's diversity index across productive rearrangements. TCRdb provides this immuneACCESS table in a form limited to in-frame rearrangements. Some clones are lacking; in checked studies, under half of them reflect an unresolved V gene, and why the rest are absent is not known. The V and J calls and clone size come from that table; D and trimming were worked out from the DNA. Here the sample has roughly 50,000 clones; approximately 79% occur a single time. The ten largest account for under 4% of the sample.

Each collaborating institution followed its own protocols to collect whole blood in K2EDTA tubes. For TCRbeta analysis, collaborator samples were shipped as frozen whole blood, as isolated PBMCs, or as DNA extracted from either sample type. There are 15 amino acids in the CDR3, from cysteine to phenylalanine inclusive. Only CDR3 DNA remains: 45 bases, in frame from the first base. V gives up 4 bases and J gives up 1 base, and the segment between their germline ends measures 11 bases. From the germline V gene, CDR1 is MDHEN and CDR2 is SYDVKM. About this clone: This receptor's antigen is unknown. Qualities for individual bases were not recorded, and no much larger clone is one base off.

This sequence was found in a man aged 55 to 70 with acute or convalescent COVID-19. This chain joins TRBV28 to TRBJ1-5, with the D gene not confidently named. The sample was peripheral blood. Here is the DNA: TGTGCCAGCAGTTCCCCGAGGGAGAGCAATCAGCCCCAGCATTTT. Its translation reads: CASSSPRESNQPQHF.